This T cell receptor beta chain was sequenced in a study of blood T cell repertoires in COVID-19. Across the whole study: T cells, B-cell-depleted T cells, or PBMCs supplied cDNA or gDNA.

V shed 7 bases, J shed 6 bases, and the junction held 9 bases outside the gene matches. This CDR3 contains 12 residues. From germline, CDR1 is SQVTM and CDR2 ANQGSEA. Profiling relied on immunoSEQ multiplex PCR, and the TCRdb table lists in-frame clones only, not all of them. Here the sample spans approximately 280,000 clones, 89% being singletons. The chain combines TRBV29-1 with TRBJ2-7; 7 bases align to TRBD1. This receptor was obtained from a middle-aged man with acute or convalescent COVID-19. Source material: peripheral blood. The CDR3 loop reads CSAYTTGSEQYF. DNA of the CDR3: TGCAGCGCTTACACGACAGGGTCCGAGCAGTACTTC.